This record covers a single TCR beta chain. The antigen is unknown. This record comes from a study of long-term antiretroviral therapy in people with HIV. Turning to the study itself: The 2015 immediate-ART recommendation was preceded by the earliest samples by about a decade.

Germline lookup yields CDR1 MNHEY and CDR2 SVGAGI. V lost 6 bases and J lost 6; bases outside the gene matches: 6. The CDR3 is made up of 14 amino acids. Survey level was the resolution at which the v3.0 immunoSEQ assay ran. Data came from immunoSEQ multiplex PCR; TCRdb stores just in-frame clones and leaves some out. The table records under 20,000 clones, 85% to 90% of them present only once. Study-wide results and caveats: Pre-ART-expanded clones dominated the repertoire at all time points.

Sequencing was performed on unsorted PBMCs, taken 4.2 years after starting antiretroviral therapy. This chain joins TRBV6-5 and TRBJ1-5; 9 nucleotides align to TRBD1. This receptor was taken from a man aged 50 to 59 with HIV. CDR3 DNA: TGTGCCAGCAGGTTGACAGGGGGGATTCAGCCCCAGCATTTT. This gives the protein CASRLTGGIQPQHF.